This T cell receptor (beta chain) derives from a study of cytomegalovirus exposure and HLA in healthy donors. Study-level findings and limits: The CMV antigen specificity of three CMV-associated chains was confirmed through in vitro analysis. Rarity characterized most TCR sequences, yet some public TCRs appeared in many donors. Later analysis associated a missense DCLRE1C variant with TCR beta V- and J-gene trimming.

To note about this clone: Antigen: not known.

With 60 Vbeta and 13 Jbeta primers, the PCR was carried out. Repertoires were generated with immunoSEQ multiplex PCR, while TCRdb's copy carries only in-frame clones and drops some. The data contain 130,000 to 150,000 clones, less than 85% of them singletons. Germline V gene lookup returns CDR1 SEHNR and CDR2 FQNEAQ (reference sequence). The CDR3 runs 14 residues. Trimming cost V 1 base and J 4 bases, with 10 bases left between them. Source material: PBMCs. The V call is TRBV7-9, the J call TRBJ1-2; D perhaps matches TRBD1 (5 bases). The clonotype comes from a man younger than 35 in good health and CMV-seropositive. The chain's CDR3 is CASSLVQEIYGYTF. In nucleotides, the CDR3 is TGTGCCAGCAGCTTAGTACAGGAGATCTATGGCTACACCTTC.